A single sample is the source of the 9 T cell receptor beta chains below, sequenced in a study of CD8 T cells in ankylosing spondylitis. Using its own MiXCR run on the 5' RACE reads, TCRdb lists one record per CDR3 protein. The table records about 250,000 distinct CDR3 sequences, roughly 32% of them present only once. The sample comprised blood, either unsorted or a sorted T cell fraction (not recorded which). The receptors here all came from a male donor with ankylosing spondylitis or in good health (not recorded which).

The chain carries TRBV3-1 and TRBJ2-7; 11 bases map to TRBD2. The germline V gene encodes CDR1 LGHDT and CDR2 YNNKEL (reference sequence). The CDR3 has 15 residues. Trimming cost V 4 bases and J 5 bases; bases outside gene matches: 7. The CDR3 DNA reads TGTGCCAGCAGCCGCCGACTAGCGGGGCAGGACGAGCAGTACTTC. This encodes CASSRRLAGQDEQYF.

This clonotype was picked up a small number of times. This sequence joins TRBV27 and TRBJ2-7; either TRBD1 or TRBD2 may fit D (5 bases each). The ends were cut back, 4 bases at V and 2 bases at J, with 12 bases in the middle. The CDR3 contains 14 residues. Germline lookup yields CDR1 MNHEY and CDR2 SMNVEV (reference sequence). The CDR3 DNA sequence: TGTGCCAGCAGTTCCTGGGACGGGACCTACGAGCAGTACTTC. It specifies CASSSWDGTYEQYF.

This clonotype was picked up a small number of times. This chain uses TRBV12-3 or TRBV12-4 with TRBJ1-1, with 9 bases matching TRBD1. The CDR3 length is 15 residues. V lost 2 bases to trimming and J lost 11 bases; unmatched junction nucleotides: 12. The CDR3 protein is CASSLRQGVQGKAFF. The DNA for the CDR3 is TGTGCCAGCAGTTTAAGACAGGGGGTTCAGGGCAAGGCTTTCTTT.

This chain uses TRBV9 with TRBJ2-2, with 10 bases aligning to TRBD2. CDR1 and CDR2 (germline): SGDLS, YYNGEE. The CDR3 is made up of 17 amino acids. J was trimmed by 0 bases and V by 2 bases; bases with no gene match: 4. CDR3 sequence: CASSVRTSGANTGELFF. In DNA, the CDR3 is TGTGCCAGCAGCGTTCGTACTAGCGGGGCGAACACCGGGGAGCTGTTTTTT.

The J gene is TRBJ2-5, the V gene TRBV10-3; possibly TRBD1 for D (6 bases). The V gene's germline CDR1 is ENHRY and CDR2 SYGVKD. Deletions cut 10 bases from V and 5 bases from J, with 11 bases between. This CDR3 spans 11 amino acids. The chain's CDR3 is CATRGMETQYF. CDR3 coding DNA: TGTGCCACCAGGGGAATGGAGACCCAGTACTTC.

The chain has TRBV3-1 and TRBJ2-5, with no clear D. CDR1 and CDR2 (germline): LGHDT, YNNKEL (reference sequence). V was trimmed by 5 bases and J by 9 bases, leaving 25 bases between them. The CDR3 consists of 16 residues. CDR3 sequence (DNA): TGTGCCAGCAGCGTTACGGAGAGATGGCAGCCGGCGGCCCAGTACTTC. Protein sequence: CASSVTERWQPAAQYF.

The chain is built from TRBV24-1 and TRBJ2-5; D is unresolved. The V end lost 4 bases, the J end lost 7 bases, and 6 bases lay between the germline ends. The CDR3 covers 11 residues. The V gene's germline CDR1 is KGHDR and CDR2 SFDVKD. This CDR3 is CATSEDGTQYF. The CDR3 nucleotides are TGTGCCACCAGTGAAGATGGGACCCAGTACTTC.

This clonotype appeared a few times. The rearrangement uses TRBV20-1 and TRBJ1-6, with a weak D call TRBD1 (5 bases). Germline-derived CDR1 and CDR2 are DFQATT and SNEGSKA (reference sequence). There are 15 residues in the CDR3. V dropped 5 bases and J dropped 0 bases, with 11 bases sitting between them. The DNA of the CDR3 is TGCAGTGCTGGGACGGGGAGCTCCTATAATTCACCCCTCCACTTT. Encoded protein: CSAGTGSSYNSPLHF.

The rearrangement joins TRBV29-1 to TRBJ1-2; D is unclear. V lost 7 bases and J 8 bases, leaving 17 bases between the germline ends. The germline gives CDR1 SQVTM, CDR2 ANQGSEA. The CDR3 is made up of 12 amino acids. CDR3 bases: TGCAGCGCCCCGGCCTGGGTGGGAGGCTACACCTTC. Amino acids: CSAPAWVGGYTF.